The present entry profiles one TCR beta chain with its context. The antigen is not known. Other nucleotide sequences in the sample specify the same CDR3. Germline CDR1 is MNHEY and CDR2 is SMNVEV (reference sequence). Trimming removed 5 bases from V and 5 bases from J, with 11 bases in between. The CDR3 loop spans 13 amino acids. These data belong to a study of PD-1 blockade in mismatch repair-deficient tumors. Study-wide points: Tumor-resident clones, often undetectable pretreatment in blood, expanded then contracted after pembrolizumab.

Repertoires were generated with immunoSEQ multiplex PCR, while TCRdb's copy carries only in-frame clones and drops some. The table includes approximately 38,000 clones, roughly 80% detected once. Sequencing used peripheral blood, obtained 4 weeks after starting pembrolizumab. This chain links TRBV27 with TRBJ2-3, with D unresolved. This TCR was sampled from an adult with mismatch repair-deficient cancer. CDR3: CASSPTVEDTQYF. The CDR3 coding sequence is TGTGCCAGCAGTCCTACCGTTGAAGATACGCAGTATTTT.